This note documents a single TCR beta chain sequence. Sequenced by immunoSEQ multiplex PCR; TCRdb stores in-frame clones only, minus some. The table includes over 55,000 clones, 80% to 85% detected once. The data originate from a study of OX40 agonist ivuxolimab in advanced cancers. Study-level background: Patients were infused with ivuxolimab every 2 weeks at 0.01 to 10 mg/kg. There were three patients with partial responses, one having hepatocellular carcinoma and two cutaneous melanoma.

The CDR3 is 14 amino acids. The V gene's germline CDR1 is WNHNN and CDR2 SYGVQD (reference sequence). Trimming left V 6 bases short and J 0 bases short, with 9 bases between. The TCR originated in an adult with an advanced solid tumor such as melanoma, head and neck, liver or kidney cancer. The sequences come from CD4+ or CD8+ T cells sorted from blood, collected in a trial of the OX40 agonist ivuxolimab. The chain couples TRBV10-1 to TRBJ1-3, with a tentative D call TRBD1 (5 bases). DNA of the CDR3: TGCGCCAGCAGCCCCGGACACTCTGGAAACACCATATATTTT. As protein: CASSPGHSGNTIYF.